The 26 T cell receptor beta chains in this list originate from one sample, sequenced in a study of T cell clusters in autoimmune cytopenias. TRB amplification used approximately 250 ng of peripheral blood genomic DNA. TRB was amplified by touch-down multiplex PCR, primer pools A and B combined. TCRdb re-called the multiplex PCR reads and catalogs CDR3 proteins one per entry, DNA excluded. Recorded for this sample: about 4,100 distinct CDR3 sequences. These data were also reused for a study on T cell repertoires in aging, cancer and after chemotherapy.

The source material was peripheral blood. These receptors were collected from a human donor in good health.

This clonotype is called medium-sized based on its frequency. J is TRBJ2-5 and V is TRBV6-6; TCRdb names TRBD1, which stays unverified in the absence of DNA. This CDR3 comprises 14 residues. Per germline, CDR1 MNHNY and CDR2 SVGAGI (reference sequence). The CDR3: CASSYQGVQETQYF.

Considering frequency, this clonotype is medium-sized. The chain carries TRBV19 and TRBJ1-5; TCRdb's assignment of TRBD1 cannot be checked, as there is no DNA. CDR3 length: 17 amino acids. Germline V gives CDR1 LNHDA, CDR2 SQIVND (reference sequence). The CDR3: CASSNGPDREGNQPQHF.

By frequency, this clonotype is large. This chain joins TRBV6-5 and TRBJ2-1; the TCRdb D gene call, TRBD1, has no DNA to confirm it. In germline, CDR1 is MNHEY, CDR2 SVGAGI. The CDR3 loop spans 15 amino acids. This CDR3 reads CASSYGGGNRNEQFF.

The V gene is TRBV20-1, the J gene TRBJ2-1; TCRdb returns TRBD1, unconfirmable since there is no DNA. Germline-derived CDR1 and CDR2 are DFQATT and SNEGSKA (reference sequence). CDR3 length: 11 residues. The CDR3 region is CSASPGSEQFF.

In terms of frequency, this clonotype is medium-sized. The J gene is TRBJ2-7, the V gene TRBV19; the D call of TRBD1 rests on TCRdb alone, since no DNA is present to check it. CDR3 length: 14 amino acids. Germline V gene data show CDR1 as LNHDA and CDR2 as SQIVND (reference sequence). CDR3 protein: CASSTPGLRYEQYF. Full variable domain (outside the CDR3, taken from reference TRBV19 and TRBJ2-7): DGGITQSPKYLFRKEGQNVTLSCEQNLNHDAMYWYRQDPGQGLRLIYYSQIVNDFQKGDIAEGYSVSREKKESFPLTVTSAQKNPTAFYLCASSTPGLRYEQYFGPGTRLTVT.

By frequency, this clonotype registers medium-sized (0.01 to 0.1%). The V call is TRBV11-1, the J call TRBJ1-2; TCRdb outputs TRBD1, but without DNA this stays unchecked. This CDR3 region has 16 residues. The germline CDR1 and CDR2 sequences are SGHAT and FQDESV (reference sequence). CDR3 in amino acids: CASSLDRDKMKHGYTF. The variable domain in full, completed from reference TRBV11-1 and TRBJ1-2, reads EAEVAQSPRYKITEKSQAVAFWCDPISGHATLYWYRQILGQGPELLVQFQDESVVDDSQLPKDRFSAERLKGVDSTLKIQPAELGDSAMYLCASSLDRDKMKHGYTFGSGTRLTVV.

V and J are TRBV29-1 and TRBJ2-3; TCRdb's assignment of TRBD1 cannot be checked, as there is no DNA. Germline loops: CDR1 SQVTM, CDR2 ANQGSEA. The CDR3 is 14 residues long. This CDR3 reads CSARGGQGVDTQYF.

The chain couples TRBV29-1 to TRBJ1-2; TCRdb reports TRBD1, a call that lacks DNA to check it against. The CDR3 covers 12 residues. Germline-derived CDR1 and CDR2 are SQVTM and ANQGSEA. This CDR3 is CSVGSGVDGYTF.

V usage is TRBV11-2 and J usage is TRBJ1-1. The germline V gene has CDR1 SGHAT and CDR2 FQNNGV. There are 12 residues in the CDR3. This chain's CDR3 is CASSLDGLEAFF.

The chain is built from TRBV10-3 and TRBJ1-5. The CDR3 is made up of 15 amino acids. Germline V gives CDR1 ENHRY, CDR2 SYGVKD. Here the CDR3 reads CAISQGVPLNQPQHF.

Frequency places this clonotype as medium-sized. The chain combines TRBV12-3 or TRBV12-4 with TRBJ2-1; lacking DNA, the TRBD1 call made by TCRdb goes unchecked. This CDR3 has 15 amino acids. The CDR3 sequence is CASRAAGASGNEQFF.

This rearrangement joins TRBV4-1 to TRBJ2-2; with no DNA, the TCRdb D assignment of TRBD1 cannot be verified. Germline V CDR1 and CDR2: MGHRA, YSYEKL. The CDR3 sequence is 17 residues long. CDR3 residues: CASSVDPRTGNTGELFF.

This clonotype registers medium-sized by frequency. This rearrangement joins TRBV6-5 to TRBJ2-7; the D call from TCRdb, TRBD1, cannot be confirmed without DNA. This CDR3 spans 16 amino acids. Germline V gives CDR1 MNHEY, CDR2 SVGAGI. The CDR3 here is CASSYSNRGYLYEQYF.

V is TRBV5-1 and J is TRBJ2-2; TCRdb's D call, TRBD1, is unchecked because there is no DNA. The germline CDR1 and CDR2 sequences are SGHRS and YFSETQ. This CDR3 region has 15 residues. The CDR3 here is CASSRQGQGTGELFF.

Its frequency marks this clonotype as medium-sized. The chain combines TRBV6-5 with TRBJ2-1; TCRdb proposes TRBD2, but this gene call is untestable without DNA. This CDR3 has 19 residues. CDR1 is MNHEY and CDR2 is SVGAGI in the germline V gene. The CDR3 reads CASSYSLGRPLSSYNEQFF.

V usage is TRBV11-3 and J usage is TRBJ2-1; TCRdb lists TRBD1, though no DNA is available to test this call. Per germline, CDR1 SGHNT and CDR2 YENEEA. This CDR3 has 12 amino acids. CDR3: CASSSTGYEQFF.

This clonotype is identified as medium-sized from frequency. The chain links TRBV19 to TRBJ2-1; the D call of TRBD2 rests on TCRdb alone, since no DNA is present to check it. Germline V lookup: CDR1 LNHDA, CDR2 SQIVND (reference sequence). The length of the CDR3 is 16 residues. This chain's CDR3 is CATQTSGGPIPNEQFF.

The chain recombines TRBV10-3 with TRBJ2-3; TCRdb selects TRBD2, and the lack of DNA leaves this call unchecked. The CDR3 is 14 amino acids. Germline lookup yields CDR1 ENHRY and CDR2 SYGVKD. The CDR3 protein is CASSKRGGTDTQYF.

The rearrangement joins TRBV6-5 to TRBJ2-1; TCRdb's assignment of TRBD2 cannot be checked, as there is no DNA. Germline CDR1 reads MNHEY; CDR2 reads SVGAGI. CDR3 length equals 14 residues. CDR3 residues: CASSLAGVYNEQFF.

This clonotype is called medium-sized based on its frequency. This rearrangement joins TRBV27 to TRBJ2-3. Germline V gene lookup returns CDR1 MNHEY and CDR2 SMNVEV (reference sequence). This CDR3 has 12 residues. The CDR3 reads CASSPTIDTQYF.

The rearrangement joins TRBV11-2 to TRBJ2-1; TCRdb outputs TRBD1, but without DNA this stays unchecked. The germline gives CDR1 SGHAT, CDR2 FQNNGV. CDR3 length equals 16 residues. The CDR3 loop reads CASSDYRGSSYNEQFF.

Measured by frequency, this clonotype is medium-sized. The V call is TRBV30, the J call TRBJ2-2. The CDR3 is made up of 14 amino acids. Germline values: CDR1 GTSNPN, CDR2 SVGIG (reference sequence). The CDR3 region is CAWSVSRPAGELFF. The full variable domain, with the rest looked up from reference TRBV30 and TRBJ2-2, is SQTIHQWPATLVQPVGSPLSLECTVEGTSNPNLYWYRQAAGRGLQLLFYSVGIGQISSEVPQNLSASRPQDRQFILSSKKLLLSDSGFYLCAWSVSRPAGELFFGEGSRLTVL.

This clonotype ranks as medium-sized in terms of frequency. The chain combines TRBV5-1 with TRBJ1-5; the D call from TCRdb, TRBD1, cannot be confirmed without DNA. The CDR3 runs to 14 residues. The germline gives CDR1 SGHRS, CDR2 YFSETQ. CDR3 amino acids: CASSFSQGGQPQHF.

This rearrangement joins TRBV5-1 to TRBJ2-5. Germline V gene sequence: CDR1 SGHRS, CDR2 YFSETQ. The length of the CDR3 is 14 residues. CDR3 loop: CASSYLGPEETQYF. The entire variable domain, with the rest obtained from reference TRBV5-1 and TRBJ2-5, is as follows: KAGVTQTPRYLIKTRGQQVTLSCSPISGHRSVSWYQQTPGQGLQFLFEYFSETQRNKGNFPGRFSGRQFSNSRSEMNVSTLELGDSALYLCASSYLGPEETQYFGPGTRLLVL.

According to its frequency, this clonotype is medium-sized. V gene TRBV19 combines with J gene TRBJ1-1; TCRdb lists TRBD1, though no DNA is available to test this call. Germline V gene data show CDR1 as LNHDA and CDR2 as SQIVND (reference sequence). There are 13 residues in the CDR3. CDR3 sequence reads: CASTNRGGTEAFF. The full variable domain, completed using reference TRBV19 and TRBJ1-1, is DGGITQSPKYLFRKEGQNVTLSCEQNLNHDAMYWYRQDPGQGLRLIYYSQIVNDFQKGDIAEGYSVSREKKESFPLTVTSAQKNPTAFYLCASTNRGGTEAFFGQGTRLTVV.

Considering frequency, this clonotype is medium-sized. The chain's CDR3 is CASNLAGQGFSYEQYF. J is TRBJ2-7 and V is TRBV5-6; TCRdb's D call, TRBD1, is unchecked because there is no DNA. Germline-derived CDR1 and CDR2 are SGHDT and YYEEEE. The CDR3 length is 16 residues.